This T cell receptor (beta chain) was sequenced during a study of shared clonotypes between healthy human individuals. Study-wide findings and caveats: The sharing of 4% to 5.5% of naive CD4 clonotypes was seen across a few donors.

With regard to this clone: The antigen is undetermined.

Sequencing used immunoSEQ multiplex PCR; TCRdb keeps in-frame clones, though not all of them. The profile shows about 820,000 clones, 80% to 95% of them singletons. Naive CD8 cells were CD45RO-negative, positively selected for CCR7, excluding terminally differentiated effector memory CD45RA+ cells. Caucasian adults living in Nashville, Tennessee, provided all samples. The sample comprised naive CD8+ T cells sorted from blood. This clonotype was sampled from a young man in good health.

The CDR3 here is CASKGQPSYEQYF. In DNA form, the CDR3 reads TGTGCCAGCAAGGGACAGCCCTCCTACGAGCAGTACTTC. The chain recombines TRBV6-1 with TRBJ2-7; 7 bases agree with TRBD1. Germline values: CDR1 MNHNS, CDR2 SASEGT. The CDR3 loop spans 13 amino acids. V lost 7 bases to trimming and J lost 0 bases; unmatched junction nucleotides: 3.